This TCR beta chain was recovered during a study of cytomegalovirus exposure and HLA in healthy donors. The PCR employed 60 Vbeta primers together with 13 Jbeta primers. Assay: immunoSEQ multiplex PCR; the TCRdb copy retains only in-frame clones and omits some. Of some 180,000 clones listed, around 80% are singletons. V dropped 1 base and J dropped 10 bases, with 14 bases sitting between them. The CDR3 covers 15 residues. The germline CDR1 and CDR2 sequences are LGHNA and YNFKEQ. For this clone: The antigen remains unidentified.

Overall study findings and caveats: It was reported in a later analysis that an Asian-associated ancestry cluster showed fewer N-insertions than the roughly 620-donor mean. Association with HLA alleles at 0.05 false discovery rate was found for roughly 17,000 TCR beta sequences in a later analysis. Association of a missense DCLRE1C variant with TCR beta V- and J-gene trimming was reported in a later analysis.

The specimen was PBMCs. This chain joins TRBV4-2 and TRBJ1-6; D perhaps matches TRBD1 (5 bases). The clonotype originates from a woman aged 25 to 39 in good health and CMV-seropositive. The CDR3 DNA follows: TGTGCCAGCAGCCAAGTTGCAGGGAGGATCTCACCCCTCCACTTT. Translation gives CASSQVAGRISPLHF.